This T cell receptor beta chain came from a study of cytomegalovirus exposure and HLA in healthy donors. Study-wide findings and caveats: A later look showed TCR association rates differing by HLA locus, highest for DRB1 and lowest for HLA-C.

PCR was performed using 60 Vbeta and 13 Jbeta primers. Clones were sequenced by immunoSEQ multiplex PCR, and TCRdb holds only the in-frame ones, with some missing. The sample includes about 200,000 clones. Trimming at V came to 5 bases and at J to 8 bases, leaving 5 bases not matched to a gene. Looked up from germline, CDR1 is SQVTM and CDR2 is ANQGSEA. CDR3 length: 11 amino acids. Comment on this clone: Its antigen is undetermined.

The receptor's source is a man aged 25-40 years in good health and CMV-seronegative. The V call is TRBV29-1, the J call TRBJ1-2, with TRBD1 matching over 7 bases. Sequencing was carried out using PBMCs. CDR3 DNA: TGCAGCGTTAGGGGGCTGGACGGCTACACCTTC. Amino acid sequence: CSVRGLDGYTF.